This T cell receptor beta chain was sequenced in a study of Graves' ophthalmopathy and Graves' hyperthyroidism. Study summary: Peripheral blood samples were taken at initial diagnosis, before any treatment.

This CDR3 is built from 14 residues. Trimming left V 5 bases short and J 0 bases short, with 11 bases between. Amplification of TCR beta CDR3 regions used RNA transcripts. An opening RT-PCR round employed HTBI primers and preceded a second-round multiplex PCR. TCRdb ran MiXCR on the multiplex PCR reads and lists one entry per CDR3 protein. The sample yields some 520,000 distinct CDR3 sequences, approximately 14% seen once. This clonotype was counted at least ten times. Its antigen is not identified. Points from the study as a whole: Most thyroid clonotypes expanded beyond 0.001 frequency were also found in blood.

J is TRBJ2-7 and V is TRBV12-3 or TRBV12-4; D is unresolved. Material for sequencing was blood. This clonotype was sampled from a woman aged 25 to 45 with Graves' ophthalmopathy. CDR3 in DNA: TGTGCCAGCAGTGCCGGGTCGAGCTCCTACGAGCAGTACTTC. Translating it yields CASSAGSSSYEQYF.